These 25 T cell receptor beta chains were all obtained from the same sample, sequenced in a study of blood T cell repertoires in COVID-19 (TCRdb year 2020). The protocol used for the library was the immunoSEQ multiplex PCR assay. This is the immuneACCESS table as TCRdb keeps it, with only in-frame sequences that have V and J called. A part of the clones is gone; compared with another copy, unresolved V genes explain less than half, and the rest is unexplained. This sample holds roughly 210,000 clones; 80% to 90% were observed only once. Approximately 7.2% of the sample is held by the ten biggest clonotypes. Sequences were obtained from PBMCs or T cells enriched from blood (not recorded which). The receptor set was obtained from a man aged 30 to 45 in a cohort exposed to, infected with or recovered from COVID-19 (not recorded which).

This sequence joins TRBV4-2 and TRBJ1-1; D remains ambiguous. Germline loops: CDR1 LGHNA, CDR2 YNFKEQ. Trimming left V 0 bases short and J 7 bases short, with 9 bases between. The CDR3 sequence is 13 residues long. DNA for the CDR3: TGTGCCAGCAGCCAAGAGGCCTTCGATGAAGCTTTCTTT. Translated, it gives CASSQEAFDEAFF.

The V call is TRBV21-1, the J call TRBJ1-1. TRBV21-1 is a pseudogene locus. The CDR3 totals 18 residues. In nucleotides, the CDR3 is TGTGCCAGCAGCACATCTAGGAGGGACTCACCGGCGGACACTGAAGCTTTCTTT. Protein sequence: CASSTSRRDSPADTEAFF.

CDR3: CASSLRLAGGIGYEQYF. The CDR3 DNA reads TGTGCCAGCAGCCTTCGACTAGCGGGAGGTATAGGGTACGAGCAGTACTTC. The chain employs TRBV6-2 or TRBV6-3 and TRBJ2-7; 13 nucleotides agree with TRBD2. V was clipped by 6 bases and J by 4 bases; unmatched bases: 12. This CDR3 has 17 amino acids. Looked up from germline, CDR1 is MNHEY and CDR2 is SVGEGT.

DNA of the CDR3: TGTGCCGCGGGGGTGGATAAAGGAACCGGGGAGCTGTTTTTT. It is translated as CAAGVDKGTGELFF. V gene TRBV11-3 combines with J gene TRBJ2-2; 7 positions match TRBD2. After removal of 11 bases from V and 5 bases from J, the junction contained 11 bases not matched to a gene. Germline CDR1 and CDR2: SGHNT and YENEEA. The CDR3 runs to 14 residues.

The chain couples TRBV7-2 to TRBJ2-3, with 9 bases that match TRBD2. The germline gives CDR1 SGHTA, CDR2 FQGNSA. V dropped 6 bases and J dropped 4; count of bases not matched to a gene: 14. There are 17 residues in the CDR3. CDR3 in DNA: TGTGCCAGCAGTCACCCGAGGCGGGAGGGACGGGCAGATACGCAGTATTTT. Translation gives CASSHPRREGRADTQYF.

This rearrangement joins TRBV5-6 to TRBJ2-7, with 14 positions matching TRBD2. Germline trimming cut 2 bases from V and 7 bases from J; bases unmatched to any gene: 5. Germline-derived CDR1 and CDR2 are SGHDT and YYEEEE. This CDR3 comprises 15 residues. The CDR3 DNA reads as TGTGCCAGCAGCTTCGGACTAGCGGGGGGAAGGGAGCAGTACTTC. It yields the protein CASSFGLAGGREQYF. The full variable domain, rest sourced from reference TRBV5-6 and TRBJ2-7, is DAGVTQSPTHLIKTRGQQVTLRCSPKSGHDTVSWYQQALGQGPQFIFQYYEEEERQRGNFPDRFSGHQFPNYSSELNVNALLLGDSALYLCASSFGLAGGREQYFGPGTRLTVT.

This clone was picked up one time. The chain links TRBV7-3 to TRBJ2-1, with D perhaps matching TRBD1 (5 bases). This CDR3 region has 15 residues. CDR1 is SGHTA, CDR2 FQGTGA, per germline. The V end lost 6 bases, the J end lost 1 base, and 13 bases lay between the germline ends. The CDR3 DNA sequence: TGTGCCAGCAGTTTTCTTACAGGTTCCTACAATGAGCAGTTCTTC. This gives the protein CASSFLTGSYNEQFF.

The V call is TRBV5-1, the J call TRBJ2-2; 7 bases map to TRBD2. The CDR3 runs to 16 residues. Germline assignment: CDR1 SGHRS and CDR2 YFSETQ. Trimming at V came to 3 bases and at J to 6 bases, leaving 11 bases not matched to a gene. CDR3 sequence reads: CASSSPDTSVAGELFF. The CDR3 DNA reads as TGCGCCAGCAGCTCTCCCGACACTAGCGTGGCCGGGGAGCTGTTTTTT.

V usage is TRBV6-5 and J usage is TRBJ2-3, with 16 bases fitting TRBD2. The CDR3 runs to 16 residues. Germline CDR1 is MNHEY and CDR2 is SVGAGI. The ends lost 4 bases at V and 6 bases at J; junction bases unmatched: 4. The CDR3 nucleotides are TGTGCCAGCAGTTCGGGACTAGCGGGGGGGAGGGATACGCAGTATTTT. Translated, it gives CASSSGLAGGRDTQYF.

CDR3 residues: CASSPMTGPYEQYF. The CDR3 DNA follows: TGTGCCAGCAGTCCAATGACAGGCCCCTACGAGCAGTACTTC. The V gene is TRBV27, the J gene TRBJ2-7; D is perhaps TRBD1 (6 bases). Germline CDR1 and CDR2: MNHEY and SMNVEV (reference sequence). There are 14 residues in the CDR3. Trimming removed 5 bases at V and 2 bases at J, with 13 bases between.

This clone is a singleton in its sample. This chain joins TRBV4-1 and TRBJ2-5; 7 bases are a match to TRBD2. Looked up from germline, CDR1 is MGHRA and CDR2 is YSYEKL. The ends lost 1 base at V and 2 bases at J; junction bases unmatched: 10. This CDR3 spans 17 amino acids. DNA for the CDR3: TGCGCCAGCAGCCAAGTCCCAAGCGGGGTTTATCAAGAGACCCAGTACTTC. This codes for CASSQVPSGVYQETQYF.

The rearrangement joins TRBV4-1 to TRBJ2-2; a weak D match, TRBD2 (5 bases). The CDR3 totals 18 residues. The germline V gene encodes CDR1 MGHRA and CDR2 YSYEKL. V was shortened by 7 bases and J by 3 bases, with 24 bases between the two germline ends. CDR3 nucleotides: TGCGCCAGCACTAACCTAGCCCTAACCAGGCGAGACACCGGGGAGCTGTTTTTT. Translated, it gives CASTNLALTRRDTGELFF.

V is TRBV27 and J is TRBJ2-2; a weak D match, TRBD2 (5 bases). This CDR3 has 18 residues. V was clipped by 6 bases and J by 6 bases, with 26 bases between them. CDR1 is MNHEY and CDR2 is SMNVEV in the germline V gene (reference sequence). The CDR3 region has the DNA TGTGCCAGCAGATCCCGCGGGTTGAGGGAAGGACTTGCCGGGGAGCTGTTTTTT. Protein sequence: CASRSRGLREGLAGELFF.

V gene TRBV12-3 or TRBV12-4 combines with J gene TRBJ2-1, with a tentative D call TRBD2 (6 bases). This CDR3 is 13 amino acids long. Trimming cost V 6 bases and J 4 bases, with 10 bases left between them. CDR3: CASSLGGYNEQFF. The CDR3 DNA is TGTGCCAGCAGCCTAGGAGGGTACAATGAGCAGTTCTTC.

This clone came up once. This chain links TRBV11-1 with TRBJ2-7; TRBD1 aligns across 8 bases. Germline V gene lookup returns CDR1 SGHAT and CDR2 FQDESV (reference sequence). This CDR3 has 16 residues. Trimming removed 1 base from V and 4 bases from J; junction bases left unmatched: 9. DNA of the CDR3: TGTGCCAGCAGCTTAGGCCGACAGGGGAGAACTTACGAGCAGTACTTC. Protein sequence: CASSLGRQGRTYEQYF. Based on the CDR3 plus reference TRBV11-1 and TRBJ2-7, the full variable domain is EAEVAQSPRYKITEKSQAVAFWCDPISGHATLYWYRQILGQGPELLVQFQDESVVDDSQLPKDRFSAERLKGVDSTLKIQPAELGDSAMYLCASSLGRQGRTYEQYFGPGTRLTVT.

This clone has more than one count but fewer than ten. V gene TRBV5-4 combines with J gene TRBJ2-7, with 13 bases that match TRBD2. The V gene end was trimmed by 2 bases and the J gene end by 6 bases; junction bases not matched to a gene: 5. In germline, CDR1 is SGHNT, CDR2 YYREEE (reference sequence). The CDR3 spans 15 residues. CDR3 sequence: CASSFKLAGGSEQYF. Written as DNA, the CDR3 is TGTGCCAGCAGCTTCAAACTAGCGGGAGGGAGCGAGCAGTACTTC.

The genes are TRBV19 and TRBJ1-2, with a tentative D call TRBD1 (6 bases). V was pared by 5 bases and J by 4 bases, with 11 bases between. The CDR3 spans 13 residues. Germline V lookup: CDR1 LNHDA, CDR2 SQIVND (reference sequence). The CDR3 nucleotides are TGTGCCAGTAGTCCACAGGGTATCTATGGCTACACCTTC. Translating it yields CASSPQGIYGYTF.

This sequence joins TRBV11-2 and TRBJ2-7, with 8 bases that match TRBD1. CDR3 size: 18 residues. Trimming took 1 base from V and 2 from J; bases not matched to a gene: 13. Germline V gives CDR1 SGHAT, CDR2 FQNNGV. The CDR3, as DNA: TGTGCCAGCAGCTTAGGCTCCTACGGGACAGGCGGTACCTACGAGCAGTACTTC. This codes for CASSLGSYGTGGTYEQYF.

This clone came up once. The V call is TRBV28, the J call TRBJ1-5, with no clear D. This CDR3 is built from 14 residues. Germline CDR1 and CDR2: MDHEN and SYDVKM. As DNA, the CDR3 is TGTGCGCTGGGGAGGCCGGATAGCAATCAGCCCCAGCATTTT. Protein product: CALGRPDSNQPQHF.

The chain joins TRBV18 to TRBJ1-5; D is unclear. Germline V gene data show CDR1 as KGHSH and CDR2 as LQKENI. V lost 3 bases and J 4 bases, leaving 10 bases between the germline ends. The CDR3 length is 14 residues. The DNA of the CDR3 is TGTGCCAGCTCACCTGAGGAGATAAATCAGCCCCAGCATTTT. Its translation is CASSPEEINQPQHF.

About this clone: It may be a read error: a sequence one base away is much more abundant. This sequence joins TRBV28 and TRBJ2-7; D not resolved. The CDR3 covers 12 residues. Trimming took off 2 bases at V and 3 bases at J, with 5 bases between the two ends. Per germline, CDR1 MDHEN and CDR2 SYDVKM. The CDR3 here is CASSLGGYEQYF. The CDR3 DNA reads TGTGCCAGCAGTTTAGGCGGCTACGAGCAGTACTTC. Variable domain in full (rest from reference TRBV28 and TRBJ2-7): DVKVTQSSRYLVKRTGEKVFLECVQDMDHENMFWYRQDPGLGLRLIYFSYDVKMKEKGDIPEGYSVSREKKERFSLILESASTNQTSMYLCASSLGGYEQYFGPGTRLTVT.

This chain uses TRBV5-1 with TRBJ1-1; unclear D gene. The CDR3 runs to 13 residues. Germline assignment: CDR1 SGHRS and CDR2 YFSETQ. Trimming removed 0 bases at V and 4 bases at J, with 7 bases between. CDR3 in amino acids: CASSLGGATEAFF. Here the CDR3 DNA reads TGCGCCAGCAGCTTGGGAGGTGCCACTGAAGCTTTCTTT.

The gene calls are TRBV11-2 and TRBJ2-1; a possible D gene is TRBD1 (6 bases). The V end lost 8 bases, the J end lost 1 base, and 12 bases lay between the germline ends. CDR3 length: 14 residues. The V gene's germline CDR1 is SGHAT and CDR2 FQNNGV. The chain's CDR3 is CASGSRGSYNEQFF. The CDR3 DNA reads TGTGCCAGCGGGTCCAGGGGATCCTACAATGAGCAGTTCTTC.

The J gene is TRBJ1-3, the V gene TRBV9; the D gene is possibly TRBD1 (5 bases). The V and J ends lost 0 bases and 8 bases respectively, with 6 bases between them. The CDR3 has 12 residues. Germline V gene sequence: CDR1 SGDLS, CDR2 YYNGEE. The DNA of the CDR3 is TGTGCCAGCAGCGTAGGGGGCGACACCATATATTTT. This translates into CASSVGGDTIYF.

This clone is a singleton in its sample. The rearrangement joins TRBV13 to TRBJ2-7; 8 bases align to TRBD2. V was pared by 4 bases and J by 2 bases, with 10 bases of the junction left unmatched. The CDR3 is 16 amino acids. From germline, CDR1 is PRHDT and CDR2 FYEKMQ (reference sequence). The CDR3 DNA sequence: TGTGCCAGCAGCTCTATCCGTAGCGGGATACCCTACGAGCAGTACTTC. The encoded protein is CASSSIRSGIPYEQYF.